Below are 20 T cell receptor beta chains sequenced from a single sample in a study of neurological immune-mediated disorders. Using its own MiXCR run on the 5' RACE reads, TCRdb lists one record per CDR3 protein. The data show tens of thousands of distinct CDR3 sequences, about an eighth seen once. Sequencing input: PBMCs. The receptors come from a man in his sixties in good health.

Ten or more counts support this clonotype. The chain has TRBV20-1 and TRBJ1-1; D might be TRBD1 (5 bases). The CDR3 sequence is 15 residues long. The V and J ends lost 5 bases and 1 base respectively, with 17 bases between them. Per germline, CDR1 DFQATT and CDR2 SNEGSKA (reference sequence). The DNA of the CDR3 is TGCAGTGCTTCTCGCCCTGGACACACGAACACTGAAGCTTTCTTT. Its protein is CSASRPGHTNTEAFF.

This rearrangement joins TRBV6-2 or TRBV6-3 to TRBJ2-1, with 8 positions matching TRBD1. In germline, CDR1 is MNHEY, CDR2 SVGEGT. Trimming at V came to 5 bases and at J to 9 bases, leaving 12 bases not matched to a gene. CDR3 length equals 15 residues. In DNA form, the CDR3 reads TGTGCCAGCAGTAGGACAGGGTCCTTAGCTTTTGAGCAGTTCTTC. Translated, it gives CASSRTGSLAFEQFF.

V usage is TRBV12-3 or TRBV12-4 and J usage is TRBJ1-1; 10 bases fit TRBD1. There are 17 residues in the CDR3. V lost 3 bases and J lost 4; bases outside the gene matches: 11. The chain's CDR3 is CASSFPTGGVRSTEAFF. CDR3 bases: TGTGCCAGCAGTTTCCCGACAGGGGGCGTGAGGAGCACTGAAGCTTTCTTT.

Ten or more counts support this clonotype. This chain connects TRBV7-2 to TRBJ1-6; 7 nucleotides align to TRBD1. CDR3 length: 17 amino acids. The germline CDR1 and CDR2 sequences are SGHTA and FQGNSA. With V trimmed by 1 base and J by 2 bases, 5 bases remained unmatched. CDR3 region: CASSLEGAVTYNSPLHF. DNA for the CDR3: TGTGCCAGCAGCTTAGAGGGGGCAGTGACCTATAATTCACCCCTCCACTTT.

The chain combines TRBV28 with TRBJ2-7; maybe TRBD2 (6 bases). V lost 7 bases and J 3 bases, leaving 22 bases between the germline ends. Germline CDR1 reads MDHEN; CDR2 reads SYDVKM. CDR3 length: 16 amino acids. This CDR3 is CASTIVGLPRDYEQYF. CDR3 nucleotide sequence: TGTGCCAGCACCATTGTGGGACTGCCAAGGGACTACGAGCAGTACTTC.

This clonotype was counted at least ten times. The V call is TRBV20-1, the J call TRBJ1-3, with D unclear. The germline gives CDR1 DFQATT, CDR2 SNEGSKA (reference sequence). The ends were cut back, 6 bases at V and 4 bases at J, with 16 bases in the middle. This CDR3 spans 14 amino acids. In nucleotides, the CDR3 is TGCAGTGCCCCGAGGCCAGGACTAGGAAACACCATATATTTT. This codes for CSAPRPGLGNTIYF.

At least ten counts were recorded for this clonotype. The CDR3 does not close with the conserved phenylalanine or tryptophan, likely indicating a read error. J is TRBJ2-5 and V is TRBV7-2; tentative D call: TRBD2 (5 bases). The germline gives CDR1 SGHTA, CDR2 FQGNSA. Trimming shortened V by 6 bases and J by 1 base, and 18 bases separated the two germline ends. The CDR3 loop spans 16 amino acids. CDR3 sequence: CASRSPTRGFQETQYS. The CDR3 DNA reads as TGTGCCAGCAGGTCTCCTACGAGAGGGTTCCAAGAGACCCAGTACTCC.

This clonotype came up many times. This chain's CDR3 is CASSLVRLGTVNTEAFF. CDR3 bases: TGTGCCAGCAGCTTGGTGCGGTTGGGGACAGTGAACACTGAAGCTTTCTTT. The V call is TRBV5-5, the J call TRBJ1-1; 7 bases agree with TRBD1. CDR1 SGHKS and CDR2 YYEKEE come from the germline V gene (reference sequence). The trim removed 0 bases at V and 0 bases at J, leaving 8 bases unmatched. CDR3 length equals 17 residues.

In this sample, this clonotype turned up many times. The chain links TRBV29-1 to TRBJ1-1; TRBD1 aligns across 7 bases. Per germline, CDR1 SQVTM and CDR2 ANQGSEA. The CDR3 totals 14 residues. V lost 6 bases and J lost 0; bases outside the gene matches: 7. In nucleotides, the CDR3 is TGCAGCGTCAAGGGGACAGCCTTGAACACTGAAGCTTTCTTT. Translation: CSVKGTALNTEAFF.

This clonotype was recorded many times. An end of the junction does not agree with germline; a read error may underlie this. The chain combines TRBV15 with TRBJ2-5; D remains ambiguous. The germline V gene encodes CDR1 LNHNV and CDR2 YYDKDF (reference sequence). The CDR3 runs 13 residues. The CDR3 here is CATSRQTQETQYF. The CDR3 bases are TGTGCCACCAGCAGACAGACCCAAGAAACCCAGTACTTC. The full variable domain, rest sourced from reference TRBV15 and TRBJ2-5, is DAMVIQNPRYQVTQFGKPVTLSCSQTLNHNVMYWYQQKSSQAPKLLFHYYDKDFNNEADTPDNFQSRRPNTSFCFLDIRSPGLGDTAMYLCATSRQTQETQYFGPGTRLLVL.

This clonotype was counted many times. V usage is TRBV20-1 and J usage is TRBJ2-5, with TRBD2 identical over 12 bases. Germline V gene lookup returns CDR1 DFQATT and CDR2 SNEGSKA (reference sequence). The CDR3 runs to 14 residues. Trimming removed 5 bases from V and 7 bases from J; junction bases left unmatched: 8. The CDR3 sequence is CSALTSGGLGTQYF. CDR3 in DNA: TGCAGTGCTCTTACTAGCGGGGGGTTAGGGACCCAGTACTTC.

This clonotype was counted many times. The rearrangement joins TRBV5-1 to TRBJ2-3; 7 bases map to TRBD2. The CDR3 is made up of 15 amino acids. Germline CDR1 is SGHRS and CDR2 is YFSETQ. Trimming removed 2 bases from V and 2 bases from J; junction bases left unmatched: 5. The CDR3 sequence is CASSLQRGNTDTQYF. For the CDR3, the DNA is TGCGCCAGCAGCTTACAGCGGGGCAACACAGATACGCAGTATTTT.

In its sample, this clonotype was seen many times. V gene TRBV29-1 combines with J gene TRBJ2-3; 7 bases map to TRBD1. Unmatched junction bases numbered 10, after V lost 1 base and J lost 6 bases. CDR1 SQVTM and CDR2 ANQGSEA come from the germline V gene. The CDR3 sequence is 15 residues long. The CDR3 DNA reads TGCAGCGTTGAAGGGGGCGCAGGGGGTCTGGATACGCAGTATTTT. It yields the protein CSVEGGAGGLDTQYF.

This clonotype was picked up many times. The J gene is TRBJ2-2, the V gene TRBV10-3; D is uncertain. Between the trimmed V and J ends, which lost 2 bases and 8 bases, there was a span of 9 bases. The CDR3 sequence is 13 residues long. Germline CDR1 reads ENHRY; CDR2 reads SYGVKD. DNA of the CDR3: TGTGCCATCAGTGAGCCGAAGAAAGGGGAGCTGTTTTTT. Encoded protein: CAISEPKKGELFF.

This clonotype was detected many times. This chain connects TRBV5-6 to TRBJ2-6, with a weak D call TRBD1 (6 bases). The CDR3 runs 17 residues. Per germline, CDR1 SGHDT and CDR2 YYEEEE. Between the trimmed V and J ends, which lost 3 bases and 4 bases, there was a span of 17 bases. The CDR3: CASSSGDILLGANVLTF. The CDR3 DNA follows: TGTGCCAGCAGCTCAGGGGACATCCTCTTGGGGGCCAACGTCCTGACTTTC.

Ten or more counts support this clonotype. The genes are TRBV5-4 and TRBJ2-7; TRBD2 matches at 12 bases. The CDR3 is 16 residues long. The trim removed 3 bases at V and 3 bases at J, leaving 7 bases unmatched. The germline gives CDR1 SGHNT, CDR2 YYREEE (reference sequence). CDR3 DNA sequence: TGTGCCAGCAGCTCGTGGACTAGCGGGGTAGGCTACGAGCAGTACTTC. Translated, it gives CASSSWTSGVGYEQYF.

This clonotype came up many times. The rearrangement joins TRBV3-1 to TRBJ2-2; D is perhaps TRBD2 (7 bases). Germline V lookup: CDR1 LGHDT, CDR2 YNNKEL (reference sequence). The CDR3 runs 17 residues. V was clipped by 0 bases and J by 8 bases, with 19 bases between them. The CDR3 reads CASSQDSAGALGGELFF. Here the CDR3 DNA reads TGTGCCAGCAGCCAAGATTCCGCGGGGGCGCTCGGTGGGGAGCTGTTTTTT.

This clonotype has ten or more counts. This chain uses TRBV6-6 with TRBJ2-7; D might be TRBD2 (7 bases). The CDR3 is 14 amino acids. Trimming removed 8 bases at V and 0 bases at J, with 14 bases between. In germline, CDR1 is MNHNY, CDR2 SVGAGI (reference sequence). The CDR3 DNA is TGTGCCAGCTCTCGGGGGGCCAACTCCTACGAGCAGTACTTC. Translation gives CASSRGANSYEQYF.

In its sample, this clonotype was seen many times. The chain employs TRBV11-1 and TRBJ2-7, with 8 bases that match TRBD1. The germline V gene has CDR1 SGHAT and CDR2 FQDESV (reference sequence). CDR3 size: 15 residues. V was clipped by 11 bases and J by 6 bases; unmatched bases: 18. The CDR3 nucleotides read TGTGCCCCGACGGGGACAGGATTTTGGGCCTCCGAGCAGTACTTC. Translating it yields CAPTGTGFWASEQYF.

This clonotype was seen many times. The CDR3 coding sequence is TGCGCCAGCAGCTTCTTCCAGGACGTCTCCTACGAGCAGTACTTC. This encodes CASSFFQDVSYEQYF. The chain is built from TRBV5-1 and TRBJ2-7, with D unclear. The germline V gene has CDR1 SGHRS and CDR2 YFSETQ. This CDR3 comprises 15 residues. V was clipped by 2 bases and J by 0 bases, with 12 bases between them.